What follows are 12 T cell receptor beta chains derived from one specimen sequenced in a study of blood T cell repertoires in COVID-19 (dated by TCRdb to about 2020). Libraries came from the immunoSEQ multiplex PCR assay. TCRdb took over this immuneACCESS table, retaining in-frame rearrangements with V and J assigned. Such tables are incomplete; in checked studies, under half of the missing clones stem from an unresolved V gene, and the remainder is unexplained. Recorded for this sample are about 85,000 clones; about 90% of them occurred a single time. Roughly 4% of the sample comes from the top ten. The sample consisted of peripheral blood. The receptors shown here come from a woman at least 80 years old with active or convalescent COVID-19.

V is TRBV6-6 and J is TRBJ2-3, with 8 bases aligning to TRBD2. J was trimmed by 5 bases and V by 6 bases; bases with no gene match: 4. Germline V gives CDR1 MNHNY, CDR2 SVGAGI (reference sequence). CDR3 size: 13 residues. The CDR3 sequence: CASSQSGGDTQYF. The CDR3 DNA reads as TGTGCCAGCAGCCAAAGCGGGGGAGATACGCAGTATTTT.

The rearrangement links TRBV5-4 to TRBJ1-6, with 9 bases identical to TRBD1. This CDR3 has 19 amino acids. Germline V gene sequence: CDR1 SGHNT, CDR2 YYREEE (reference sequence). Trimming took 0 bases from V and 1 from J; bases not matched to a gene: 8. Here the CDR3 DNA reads TGTGCCAGCAGCTTGGGGGGCAAACAGGGGGCTTCCTATAATTCACCCCTCCACTTT. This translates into CASSLGGKQGASYNSPLHF.

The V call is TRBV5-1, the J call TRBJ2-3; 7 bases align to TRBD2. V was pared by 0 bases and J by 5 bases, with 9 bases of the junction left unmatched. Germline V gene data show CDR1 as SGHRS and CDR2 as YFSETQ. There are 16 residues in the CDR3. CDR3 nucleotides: TGCGCCAGCAGCTTGGCCGGGGAGGGAAAAGGAGATACGCAGTATTTT. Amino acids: CASSLAGEGKGDTQYF.

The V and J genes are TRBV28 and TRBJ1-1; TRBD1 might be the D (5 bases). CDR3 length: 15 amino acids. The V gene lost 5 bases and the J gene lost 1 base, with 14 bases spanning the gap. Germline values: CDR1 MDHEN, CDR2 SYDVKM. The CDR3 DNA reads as TGTGCCAGCAGTCCACCCGTTACAGGGAACACTGAAGCTTTCTTT. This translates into CASSPPVTGNTEAFF.

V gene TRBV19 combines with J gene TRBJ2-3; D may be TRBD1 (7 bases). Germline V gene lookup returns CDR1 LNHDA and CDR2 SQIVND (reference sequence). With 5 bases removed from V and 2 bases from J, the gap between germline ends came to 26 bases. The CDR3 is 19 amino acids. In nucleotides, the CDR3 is TGTGCCAGTAGTCCCTCCCGTAGACAGGGACTTTTAAACACAGATACGCAGTATTTT. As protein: CASSPSRRQGLLNTDTQYF.

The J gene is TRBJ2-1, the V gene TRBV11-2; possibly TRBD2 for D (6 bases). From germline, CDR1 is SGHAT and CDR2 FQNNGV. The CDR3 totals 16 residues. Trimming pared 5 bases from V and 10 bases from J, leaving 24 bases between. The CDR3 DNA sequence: TGTGCCAGCAGCACCCTCGGGGGTGGGGCCCAATCGGAGCAGTTCTTC. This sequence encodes CASSTLGGGAQSEQFF.

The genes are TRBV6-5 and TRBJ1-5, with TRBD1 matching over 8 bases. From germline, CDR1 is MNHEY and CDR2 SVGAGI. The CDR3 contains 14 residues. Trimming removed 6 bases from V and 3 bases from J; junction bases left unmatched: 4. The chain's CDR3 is CASRRTGYNQPQHF. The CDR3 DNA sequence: TGTGCCAGCAGACGGACAGGGTACAATCAGCCCCAGCATTTT.

This chain's CDR3 is CASSGDRVGYTF. The DNA of the CDR3 is TGTGCCAGCAGTGGGGACAGGGTCGGCTACACCTTC. The V call is TRBV2, the J call TRBJ1-2; TRBD1 matches 9 bases. The junction had 2 bases not matched to a gene; V was cut back by 4 bases and J by 8 bases. CDR1 SNHLY and CDR2 FYNNEI come from the germline V gene. This CDR3 is 12 amino acids long.

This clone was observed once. The CDR3 bases are TGTGCCAGCAGTTACAGGGGGCGTAATTCACCCCTCCACTTT. It codes for CASSYRGRNSPLHF. The V and J genes are TRBV6-5 and TRBJ1-6, with 7 positions matching TRBD1. The CDR3 has 14 amino acids. Germline V gene data show CDR1 as MNHEY and CDR2 as SVGAGI. The V gene end was trimmed by 2 bases and the J gene end by 6 bases; junction bases not matched to a gene: 1.

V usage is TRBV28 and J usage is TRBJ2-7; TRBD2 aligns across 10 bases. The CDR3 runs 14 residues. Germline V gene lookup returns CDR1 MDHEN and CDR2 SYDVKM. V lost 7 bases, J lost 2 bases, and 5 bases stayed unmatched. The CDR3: CASTRTSGTYEQYF. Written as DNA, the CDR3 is TGTGCCAGCACCCGGACTAGCGGTACCTACGAGCAGTACTTC.

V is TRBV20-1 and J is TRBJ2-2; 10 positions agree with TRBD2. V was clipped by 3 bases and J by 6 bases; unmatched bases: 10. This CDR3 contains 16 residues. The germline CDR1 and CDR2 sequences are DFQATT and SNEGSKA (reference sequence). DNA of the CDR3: TGCAGTGCTAGTTCGGCTAGCGGGAGTTGGGCCGGGGAGCTGTTTTTT. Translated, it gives CSASSASGSWAGELFF.

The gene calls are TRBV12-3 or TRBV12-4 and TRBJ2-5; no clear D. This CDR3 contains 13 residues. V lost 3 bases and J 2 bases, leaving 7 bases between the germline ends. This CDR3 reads CASSLWQQETQYF. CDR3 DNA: TGTGCCAGCAGTTTGTGGCAGCAAGAGACCCAGTACTTC.